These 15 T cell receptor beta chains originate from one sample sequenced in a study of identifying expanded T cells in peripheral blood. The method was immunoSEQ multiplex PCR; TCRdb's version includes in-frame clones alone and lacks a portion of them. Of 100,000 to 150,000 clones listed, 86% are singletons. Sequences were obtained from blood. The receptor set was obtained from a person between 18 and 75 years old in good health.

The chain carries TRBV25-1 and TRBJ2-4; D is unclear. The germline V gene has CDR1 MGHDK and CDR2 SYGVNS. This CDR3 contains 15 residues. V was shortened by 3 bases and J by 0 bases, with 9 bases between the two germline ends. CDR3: CASSDSGLAKNIQYF. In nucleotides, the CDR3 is TGTGCCAGCAGTGATTCCGGGCTAGCCAAAAACATTCAGTACTTC. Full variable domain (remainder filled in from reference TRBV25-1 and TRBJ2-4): EADIYQTPRYLVIGTGKKITLECSQTMGHDKMYWYQQDPGMELHLIHYSYGVNSTEKGDLSSESTVSRIRTEHFPLTLESARPSHTSQYLCASSDSGLAKNIQYFGAGTRLSVL.

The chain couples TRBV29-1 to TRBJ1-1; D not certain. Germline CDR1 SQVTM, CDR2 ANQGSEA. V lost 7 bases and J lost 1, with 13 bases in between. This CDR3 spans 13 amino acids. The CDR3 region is CSAPESGNTEAFF. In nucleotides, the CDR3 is TGCAGCGCACCAGAATCAGGGAACACTGAAGCTTTCTTT.

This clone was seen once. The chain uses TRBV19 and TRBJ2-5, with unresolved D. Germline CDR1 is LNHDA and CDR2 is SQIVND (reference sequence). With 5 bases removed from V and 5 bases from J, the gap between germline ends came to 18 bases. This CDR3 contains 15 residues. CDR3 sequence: CASSPSAQKGETQYF. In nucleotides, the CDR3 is TGTGCCAGTAGTCCCAGCGCTCAAAAAGGGGAGACCCAGTACTTC. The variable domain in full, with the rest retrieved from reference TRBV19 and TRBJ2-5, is DGGITQSPKYLFRKEGQNVTLSCEQNLNHDAMYWYRQDPGQGLRLIYYSQIVNDFQKGDIAEGYSVSREKKESFPLTVTSAQKNPTAFYLCASSPSAQKGETQYFGPGTRLLVL.

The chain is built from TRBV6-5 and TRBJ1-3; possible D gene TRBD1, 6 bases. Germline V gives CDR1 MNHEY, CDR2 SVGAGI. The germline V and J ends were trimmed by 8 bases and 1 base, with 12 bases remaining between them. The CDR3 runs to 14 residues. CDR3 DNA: TGTGCCAGCGGCGCCAGGGGATCTGGAAACACCATATATTTT. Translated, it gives CASGARGSGNTIYF.

The CDR3 spells CASRMGLAVGEQYF. As DNA, the CDR3 is TGTGCCAGCCGAATGGGACTAGCAGTGGGGGAGCAGTACTTC. V gene TRBV27 combines with J gene TRBJ2-7; 9 bases are shared with TRBD2. The germline V gene has CDR1 MNHEY and CDR2 SMNVEV (reference sequence). The CDR3 has 14 amino acids. The V segment lost 8 bases and the J segment 7 bases; nucleotides outside the gene matches: 12.

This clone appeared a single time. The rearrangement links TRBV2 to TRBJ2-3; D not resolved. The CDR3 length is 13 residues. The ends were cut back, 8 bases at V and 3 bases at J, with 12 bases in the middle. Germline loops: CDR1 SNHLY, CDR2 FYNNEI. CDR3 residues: CASSSLRTDTQYF. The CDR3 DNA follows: TGTGCCAGCTCATCGTTACGGACAGATACGCAGTATTTT.

CDR3 bases: TGTGCCAGTAGTATCTCGAGGGGGGCCCAACGTCACCTCTACGAGCAGTACTTC. Residues: CASSISRGAQRHLYEQYF. This sequence joins TRBV19 and TRBJ2-7; D may be TRBD1 or TRBD2 (6 bases each). The V gene's germline CDR1 is LNHDA and CDR2 SQIVND (reference sequence). This CDR3 contains 18 residues. V was cut by 3 bases and J by 3 bases, with 24 bases left in between. Supplemented by reference TRBV19 and TRBJ2-7, the full variable domain reads DGGITQSPKYLFRKEGQNVTLSCEQNLNHDAMYWYRQDPGQGLRLIYYSQIVNDFQKGDIAEGYSVSREKKESFPLTVTSAQKNPTAFYLCASSISRGAQRHLYEQYFGPGTRLTVT.

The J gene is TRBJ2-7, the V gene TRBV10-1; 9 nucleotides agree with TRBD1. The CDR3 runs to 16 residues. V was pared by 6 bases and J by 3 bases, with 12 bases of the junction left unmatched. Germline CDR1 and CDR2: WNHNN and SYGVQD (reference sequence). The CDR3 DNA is TGCGCCAGCAGCGAGGGACAGGGCCCTGGCCTCTACGAGCAGTACTTC. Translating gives CASSEGQGPGLYEQYF.

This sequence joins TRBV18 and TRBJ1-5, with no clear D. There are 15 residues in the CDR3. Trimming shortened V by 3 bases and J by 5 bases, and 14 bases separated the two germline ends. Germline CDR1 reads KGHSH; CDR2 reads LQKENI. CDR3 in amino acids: CASSPRAGGDQPQHF. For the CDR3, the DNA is TGTGCCAGCTCACCTCGGGCCGGCGGGGATCAGCCCCAGCATTTT.

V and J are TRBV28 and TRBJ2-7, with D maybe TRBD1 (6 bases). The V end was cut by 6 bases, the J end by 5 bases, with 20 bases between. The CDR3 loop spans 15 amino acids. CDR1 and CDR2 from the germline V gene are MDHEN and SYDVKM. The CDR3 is CASRKGSQGPNEQYF. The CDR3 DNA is TGTGCCAGCAGGAAGGGATCCCAGGGGCCAAACGAGCAGTACTTC.

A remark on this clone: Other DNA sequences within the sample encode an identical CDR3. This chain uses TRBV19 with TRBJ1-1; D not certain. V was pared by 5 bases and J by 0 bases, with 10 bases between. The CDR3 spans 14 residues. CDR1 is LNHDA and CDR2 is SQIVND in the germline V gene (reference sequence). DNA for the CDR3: TGTGCCAGTAGTCGGACGGCCTTGAACACTGAAGCTTTCTTT. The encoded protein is CASSRTALNTEAFF.

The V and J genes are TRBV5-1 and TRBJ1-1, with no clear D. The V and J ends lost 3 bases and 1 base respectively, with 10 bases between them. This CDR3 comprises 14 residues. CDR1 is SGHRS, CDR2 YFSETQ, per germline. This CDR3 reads CASSSRPGNTEAFF. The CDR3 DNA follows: TGCGCCAGCAGCTCAAGACCAGGGAACACTGAAGCTTTCTTT.

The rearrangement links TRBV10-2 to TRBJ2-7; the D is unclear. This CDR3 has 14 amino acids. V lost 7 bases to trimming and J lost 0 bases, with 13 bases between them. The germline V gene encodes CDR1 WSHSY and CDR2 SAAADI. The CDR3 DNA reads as TGCGCCAGCATCAGTGACTCCCTCTCCTACGAGCAGTACTTC. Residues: CASISDSLSYEQYF.

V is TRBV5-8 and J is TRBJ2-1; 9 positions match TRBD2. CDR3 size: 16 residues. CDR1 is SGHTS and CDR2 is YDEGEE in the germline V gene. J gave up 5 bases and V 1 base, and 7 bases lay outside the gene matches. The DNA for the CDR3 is TGTGCCAGCAGCTTGAGGCGGGGGGGTCTCCACAATGAGCAGTTCTTC. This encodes CASSLRRGGLHNEQFF.

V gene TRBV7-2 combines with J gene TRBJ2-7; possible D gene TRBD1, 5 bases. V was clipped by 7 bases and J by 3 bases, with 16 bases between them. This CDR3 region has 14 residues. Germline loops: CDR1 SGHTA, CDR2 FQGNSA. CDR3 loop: CASIPGRENYEQYF. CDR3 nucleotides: TGTGCCAGCATCCCGGGCAGGGAAAACTACGAGCAGTACTTC.